This T cell receptor beta chain was retrieved from a study of cytomegalovirus exposure and HLA in healthy donors. Germline lookup yields CDR1 MDHEN and CDR2 SYDVKM. V was clipped by 2 bases and J by 7 bases, with 21 bases between them. The CDR3 covers 18 residues. As concerns this clone: Its target is unknown.

The study ran its PCR with 60 Vbeta and 13 Jbeta primers. Here immunoSEQ multiplex PCR was the method, and the copy in TCRdb shows in-frame clones only, minus some. The table lists approximately 82,000 clones, around a tenth of them singletons. Healthy donors of bone marrow made up the group. Each donor was nominally healthy when sampled (though unrecorded immune exposures were likely). Notes on the study in general: TCR beta chain V- and J-gene trimming was linked, in a later analysis, to a missense variant in DCLRE1C. It was assumed in the presence/absence analyses that sequencing depth was roughly uniform across donors.

This chain connects TRBV28 to TRBJ1-6, with TRBD1 as a possible D gene (6 bases). Sequencing was performed on PBMCs. This receptor was identified in a man in his 60s in good health and CMV-seropositive. The DNA of the CDR3 is TGTGCCAGCAGTTTAAGGGGGTTGGCGGAGAGAAAAAATTCACCCCTCCACTTT. Encoded protein: CASSLRGLAERKNSPLHF.